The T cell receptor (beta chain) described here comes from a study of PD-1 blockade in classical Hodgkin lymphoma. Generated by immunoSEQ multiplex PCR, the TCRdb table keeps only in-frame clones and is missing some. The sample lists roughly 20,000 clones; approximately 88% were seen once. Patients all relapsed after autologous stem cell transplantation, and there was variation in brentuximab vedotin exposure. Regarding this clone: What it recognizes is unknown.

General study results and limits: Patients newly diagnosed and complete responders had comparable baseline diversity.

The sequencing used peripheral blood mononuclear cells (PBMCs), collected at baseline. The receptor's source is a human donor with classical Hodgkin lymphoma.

Written as DNA, the CDR3 is TGTGCCAGCAGTGGTATAGAGAGGGCGGCTTTCTTT. This codes for CASSGIERAAFF. This rearrangement joins TRBV2 to TRBJ1-1; D gene ambiguous. The ends were cut back, 4 bases at V and 11 bases at J, with 14 bases in the middle. Germline CDR1 and CDR2: SNHLY and FYNNEI. The CDR3 runs to 12 residues.